This TCR beta chain was sequenced during a study of OX40 agonist ivuxolimab in advanced cancers. The count of this clone is one. The antigen is undetermined. Assay: immunoSEQ multiplex PCR; the TCRdb copy retains only in-frame clones and omits some. The repertoire holds 60,000 or so clones, with over 80% as singletons. Study results and limitations: Researchers did not determine the expanded peripheral T cells' antigen specificity.

In germline, CDR1 is SQVTM, CDR2 ANQGSEA. There are 12 residues in the CDR3. The V segment lost 2 bases and the J segment 7 bases; nucleotides outside the gene matches: 4. The sequence was obtained from an adult with an advanced solid tumor such as melanoma, head and neck, liver or kidney cancer. The sequenced sample was CD4+ or CD8+ T cells sorted from blood, obtained in a trial of the OX40 agonist ivuxolimab. The chain is built from TRBV29-1 and TRBJ1-2; 7 bases are shared with TRBD1. The CDR3 sequence is CSVEPGQAGYTF. DNA of the CDR3: TGCAGCGTTGAACCCGGACAGGCTGGCTACACCTTC.